These 25 T cell receptor beta chains came from one sample sequenced in a study of shared clonotypes between healthy human individuals. The protocol was immunoSEQ multiplex PCR, while the TCRdb copy is restricted to in-frame clones and leaves out a portion. The table lists 980,000 or so clones, roughly 72% of them singletons. The sample consisted of memory CD4+ T cells sorted from blood. Subset indicated: CD45RA-negative fraction. The receptors here all came from a man between 18 and 35 years old in good health.

The V gene is TRBV7-3, the J gene TRBJ2-6; D uncertain. Germline V gives CDR1 SGHTA, CDR2 FQGTGA. Trimming took off 5 bases at V and 2 bases at J, with 10 bases between the two ends. CDR3 size: 15 residues. The CDR3 sequence: CASSPDGAGANVLTF. CDR3 DNA sequence: TGTGCCAGCAGCCCCGACGGCGCTGGGGCCAACGTCCTGACTTTC.

Of note for this clone: The junction shows a germline mismatch at one end, possibly a read error. J is TRBJ2-7 and V is TRBV7-7, with 8 bases lining up with TRBD2. The V gene's germline CDR1 is SSHAT and CDR2 FNYEAQ (reference sequence). There are 13 residues in the CDR3. This CDR3 is CASSLGREGEQYF. DNA of the CDR3: TGTGCTAGCAGCTTAGGACGGGAGGGGGAGCAGTACTTC.

The chain combines TRBV7-8 with TRBJ2-7; D tentatively reads TRBD1 or TRBD2 (5 bases each). Germline V lookup: CDR1 SGHVS, CDR2 FQNEAQ. V lost 1 base and J 9 bases, leaving 22 bases between the germline ends. The CDR3 extends over 16 amino acids. The CDR3 protein is CASSLGEGKPTEGQYF. DNA for the CDR3: TGTGCCAGCAGCTTAGGCGAGGGTAAACCGACAGAGGGGCAGTACTTC.

This chain joins TRBV5-1 and TRBJ2-3, with D possibly matching TRBD2 (6 bases). Trimming removed 4 bases at V and 5 bases at J, with 11 bases between. The germline CDR1 and CDR2 sequences are SGHRS and YFSETQ. This CDR3 has 13 amino acids. CDR3 nucleotide sequence: TGCGCCAGCAGCGTAGAGGGAGGAGATACGCAGTATTTT. Encoded protein: CASSVEGGDTQYF.

This chain connects TRBV14 to TRBJ2-7; 9 bases align to TRBD1. This CDR3 is 16 amino acids long. The J segment lost 3 bases and the V segment lost 0 bases, leaving 6 bases of the junction unmatched. Germline CDR1 reads SGHDN; CDR2 reads FVKESK. Here the CDR3 DNA reads TGTGCCAGCAGCCAAGATGCGAGACAGGGGGGCTACGAGCAGTACTTC. Protein product: CASSQDARQGGYEQYF.

V usage is TRBV5-1 and J usage is TRBJ2-3; maybe TRBD2 (5 bases). This CDR3 comprises 16 residues. The germline V and J ends were trimmed by 9 bases and 0 bases, with 20 bases remaining between them. Germline loops: CDR1 SGHRS, CDR2 YFSETQ. CDR3 region: CATSPRERSSTDTQYF. CDR3 DNA: TGCGCCACCTCCCCACGGGAACGTTCTAGCACAGATACGCAGTATTTT.

This clone was picked up one time. The chain combines TRBV10-1 with TRBJ1-3; no firm D call. Deletions cut 6 bases from V and 0 bases from J, with 12 bases between. There are 15 residues in the CDR3. Germline CDR1 and CDR2: WNHNN and SYGVQD (reference sequence). This CDR3 is CASSEGSSSGNTIYF. The DNA of the CDR3 is TGCGCCAGCAGCGAGGGTTCGAGCTCTGGAAACACCATATATTTT.

This chain links TRBV7-8 with TRBJ1-1, with D possibly TRBD1 on 5 matching bases. CDR1 is SGHVS, CDR2 FQNEAQ, per germline. This CDR3 has 15 amino acids. Between the trimmed V and J ends, which lost 5 bases and 0 bases, there was a span of 13 bases. The CDR3 nucleotides are TGTGCCAGCAGCCTAGGGACCTATTTGAACACTGAAGCTTTCTTT. Translation gives CASSLGTYLNTEAFF.

The J gene is TRBJ2-1, the V gene TRBV5-1; 15 bases are shared with TRBD2. Germline V CDR1 and CDR2: SGHRS, YFSETQ. The junction had 15 bases not matched to a gene; V was cut back by 4 bases and J by 7 bases. This CDR3 is 19 amino acids long. The CDR3 here is CASSRDRTSGRAVENEQFF. CDR3 sequence (DNA): TGCGCCAGCAGCCGCGATCGGACTAGCGGGAGGGCCGTGGAAAATGAGCAGTTCTTC.

The chain joins TRBV2 to TRBJ2-7; maybe TRBD1 (5 bases). With 6 bases removed from V and 3 bases from J, the gap between germline ends came to 15 bases. CDR1 SNHLY and CDR2 FYNNEI come from the germline V gene. CDR3 size: 14 residues. CDR3 bases: TGTGCCAGCAGCCCCCAGGGAAACCTCTACGAGCAGTACTTC. The encoded protein is CASSPQGNLYEQYF. Full variable domain (rest looked up from reference TRBV2 and TRBJ2-7): EPEVTQTPSHQVTQMGQEVILRCVPISNHLYFYWYRQILGQKVEFLVSFYNNEISEKSEIFDDQFSVERPDGSNFTLKIRSTKLEDSAMYFCASSPQGNLYEQYFGPGTRLTVT.

This clone was seen a handful of times. The rearrangement links TRBV28 to TRBJ2-7, with TRBD2 matching over 8 bases. CDR3 length: 15 residues. Germline CDR1 and CDR2: MDHEN and SYDVKM. V was clipped by 7 bases and J by 2 bases; unmatched bases: 10. The CDR3 DNA sequence: TGTGCCAGCAACCAGGTGCGGGGGGTCCCCTACGAGCAGTACTTC. Its protein product is CASNQVRGVPYEQYF.

V and J are TRBV2 and TRBJ2-4; D uncertain. The ends were cut back, 10 bases at V and 0 bases at J, with 19 bases in the middle. This CDR3 region has 16 residues. Germline CDR1 reads SNHLY; CDR2 reads FYNNEI. CDR3 protein: CANPTLSPLAKNIQYF. The CDR3, as DNA: TGTGCCAACCCAACACTCAGCCCTCTAGCCAAAAACATTCAGTACTTC.

About this clone itself: This same CDR3 is encoded by further DNA sequences in the sample. The gene calls are TRBV7-2 and TRBJ2-4, with D unresolved. V was cut by 0 bases and J by 0 bases, with 6 bases left in between. The CDR3 has 15 residues. Germline V gene sequence: CDR1 SGHTA, CDR2 FQGNSA. The CDR3 region is CASSLASAAKNIQYF. The CDR3 nucleotides are TGTGCCAGCAGCTTAGCGTCAGCAGCCAAAAACATTCAGTACTTC.

This clone has just a few counts. The chain has TRBV7-8 and TRBJ2-7; tentative D call: TRBD1 (5 bases). The CDR3 spans 14 residues. Trimming removed 3 bases at V and 3 bases at J, with 12 bases between. Germline assignment: CDR1 SGHVS and CDR2 FQNEAQ. CDR3 sequence: CASSFSRDVYEQYF. The DNA for the CDR3 is TGTGCCAGCAGCTTTAGCAGGGATGTCTACGAGCAGTACTTC.

This rearrangement joins TRBV5-1 to TRBJ2-2; TRBD1 aligns across 7 bases. The CDR3 has 15 amino acids. The germline V gene encodes CDR1 SGHRS and CDR2 YFSETQ. V lost 4 bases, J lost 1 base, and 4 bases stayed unmatched. Here the CDR3 reads CASSTRTGNTGELFF. CDR3 nucleotides: TGCGCCAGCAGCACCCGGACAGGGAACACCGGGGAGCTGTTTTTT.

V is TRBV6-6 and J is TRBJ2-1, with 7 bases fitting TRBD2. The junction had 5 bases not matched to a gene; V was cut back by 6 bases and J by 0 bases. The CDR3 runs 15 residues. Germline CDR1 reads MNHNY; CDR2 reads SVGAGI (reference sequence). CDR3 nucleotide sequence: TGTGCCAGCAGGCTAGCGGTAAGCTCCTACAATGAGCAGTTCTTC. This encodes CASRLAVSSYNEQFF.

V usage is TRBV11-2 and J usage is TRBJ1-3; 8 nucleotides match TRBD1. The junction had 7 bases not matched to a gene; V was cut back by 1 base and J by 2 bases. Germline V gene sequence: CDR1 SGHAT, CDR2 FQNNGV. The CDR3 covers 17 residues. The CDR3: CASSLAVQGAAGNTIYF. DNA of the CDR3: TGTGCCAGCAGCTTAGCCGTCCAGGGGGCAGCTGGAAACACCATATATTTT.

The chain combines TRBV12-5 with TRBJ2-5; 9 bases fit TRBD2. Germline CDR1 is LGHNT and CDR2 is FRNRAP. This CDR3 comprises 14 residues. Trimming cost V 8 bases and J 1 base; bases outside gene matches: 5. The CDR3 loop reads CASTLAGSQETQYF. CDR3 coding DNA: TGTGCTAGTACCCTAGCGGGGTCCCAAGAGACCCAGTACTTC.

V is TRBV30 and J is TRBJ2-5, with D unresolved. Trimming removed 0 bases from V and 6 bases from J, with 11 bases in between. CDR3 size: 13 residues. Germline values: CDR1 GTSNPN, CDR2 SVGIG (reference sequence). CDR3 sequence reads: CAWSVTQLQTQYF. The CDR3, as DNA: TGTGCCTGGAGTGTAACACAGCTCCAGACCCAGTACTTC.

The rearrangement uses TRBV28 and TRBJ2-1; D unclear. V was cut by 6 bases and J by 2 bases, with 11 bases left in between. This CDR3 spans 14 amino acids. The V gene's germline CDR1 is MDHEN and CDR2 SYDVKM. In nucleotides, the CDR3 is TGTGCCAGCAGGCTCCCCGAGCCCTACAATGAGCAGTTCTTC. Its translation is CASRLPEPYNEQFF.

The V gene is TRBV6-6, the J gene TRBJ1-1; D not certain. CDR1 is MNHNY, CDR2 SVGAGI, per germline (reference sequence). The CDR3 extends over 13 amino acids. With 2 bases removed from V and 6 bases from J, the gap between germline ends came to 10 bases. CDR3 nucleotides: TGTGCCAGCAGTTACGGGCAGTTATCTGAAGCTTTCTTT. It is translated as CASSYGQLSEAFF.

This clone was observed a handful of times. The chain combines TRBV6-1 with TRBJ1-5; 9 bases are a match to TRBD1. Unmatched junction bases numbered 9, after V lost 0 bases and J lost 6 bases. CDR3 size: 17 residues. Germline CDR1 and CDR2: MNHNS and SASEGT. Here the CDR3 DNA reads TGTGCCAGCAGTGAAGCGCTAACAGGGGGCTTGAGTCAGCCCCAGCATTTT. It yields the protein CASSEALTGGLSQPQHF.

V usage is TRBV27 and J usage is TRBJ2-1, with D uncertain. V dropped 3 bases and J dropped 3 bases, with 9 bases sitting between them. From germline, CDR1 is MNHEY and CDR2 SMNVEV (reference sequence). The CDR3 covers 14 residues. CDR3 sequence: CASSLEKGYNEQFF. The DNA of the CDR3 is TGTGCCAGCAGTTTGGAGAAAGGCTACAATGAGCAGTTCTTC.

The V call is TRBV5-8, the J call TRBJ2-7, with D maybe TRBD2 (6 bases). V was pared by 4 bases and J by 6 bases, with 17 bases between. CDR1 is SGHTS and CDR2 is YDEGEE in the germline V gene. The CDR3 has 14 residues. The CDR3 protein is CASSPGTGSREQYF. Here the CDR3 DNA reads TGTGCCAGCAGCCCAGGGACTGGGTCCCGCGAGCAGTACTTC.

V and J are TRBV7-9 and TRBJ1-2; D is unclear. The length of the CDR3 is 13 residues. Looked up from germline, CDR1 is SEHNR and CDR2 is FQNEAQ (reference sequence). Trimming took 10 bases from V and 1 from J, leaving 13 bases between them. The CDR3 loop is CATEEQNNYGYTF. The CDR3 DNA reads as TGTGCCACCGAGGAGCAGAATAACTATGGCTACACCTTC.